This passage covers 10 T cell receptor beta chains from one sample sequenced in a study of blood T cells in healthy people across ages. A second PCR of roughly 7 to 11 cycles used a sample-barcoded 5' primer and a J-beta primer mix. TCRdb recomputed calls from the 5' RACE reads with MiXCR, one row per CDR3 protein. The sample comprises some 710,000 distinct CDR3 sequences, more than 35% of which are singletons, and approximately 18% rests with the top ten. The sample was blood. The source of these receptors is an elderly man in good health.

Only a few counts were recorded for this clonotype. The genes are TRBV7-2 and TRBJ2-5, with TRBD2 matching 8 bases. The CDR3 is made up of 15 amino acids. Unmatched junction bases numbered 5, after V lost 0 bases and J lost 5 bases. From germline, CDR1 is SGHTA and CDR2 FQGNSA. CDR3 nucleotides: TGTGCCAGCAGCTTAGCAAGCGGGAGCTCCGAGACCCAGTACTTC. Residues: CASSLASGSSETQYF.

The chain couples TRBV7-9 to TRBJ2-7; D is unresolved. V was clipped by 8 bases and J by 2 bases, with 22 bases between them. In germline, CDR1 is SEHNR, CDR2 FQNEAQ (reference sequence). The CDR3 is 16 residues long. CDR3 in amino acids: CASGPIERRHPYEQYF. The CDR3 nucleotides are TGTGCCAGCGGCCCGATCGAGCGAAGACACCCCTACGAGCAGTACTTC.

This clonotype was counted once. CDR3 coding DNA: TGTGCCAGCAGCCATACAGTAGGTCCCTACAATGAGCAGTTCTTC. Translated: CASSHTVGPYNEQFF. The chain combines TRBV14 with TRBJ2-1; D uncertain. The CDR3 has 15 amino acids. Germline V gene lookup returns CDR1 SGHDN and CDR2 FVKESK. The V end lost 3 bases, the J end lost 2 bases, and 11 bases lay between the germline ends.

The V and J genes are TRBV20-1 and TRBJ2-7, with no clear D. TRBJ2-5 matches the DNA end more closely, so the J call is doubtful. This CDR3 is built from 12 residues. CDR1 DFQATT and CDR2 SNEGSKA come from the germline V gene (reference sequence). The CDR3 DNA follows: TGCAGTGCTGTCCGGCGGTTGGAGACCCAGTACTTC. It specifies CSAVRRLETQYF.

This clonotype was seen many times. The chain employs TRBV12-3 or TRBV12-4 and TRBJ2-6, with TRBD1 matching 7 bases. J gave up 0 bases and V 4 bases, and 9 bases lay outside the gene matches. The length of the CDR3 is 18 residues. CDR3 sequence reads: CASSSRAGQVSGANVLTF. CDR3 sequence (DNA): TGTGCCAGCAGTTCCCGAGCCGGACAGGTCTCTGGGGCCAACGTCCTGACTTTC.

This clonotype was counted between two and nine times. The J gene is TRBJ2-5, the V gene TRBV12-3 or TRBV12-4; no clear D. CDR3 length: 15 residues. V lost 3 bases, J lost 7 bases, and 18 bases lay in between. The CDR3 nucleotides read TGTGCCAGCAGTTTGATCGGGTCCGAGCAGAGGACCCAGTACTTC. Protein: CASSLIGSEQRTQYF.

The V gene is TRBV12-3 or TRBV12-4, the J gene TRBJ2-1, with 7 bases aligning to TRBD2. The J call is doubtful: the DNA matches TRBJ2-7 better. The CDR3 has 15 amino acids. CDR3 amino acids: CASRGERESYNEQYF. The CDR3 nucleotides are TGTGCCAGCAGAGGAGAGCGGGAAAGCTACAATGAGCAGTACTTC.

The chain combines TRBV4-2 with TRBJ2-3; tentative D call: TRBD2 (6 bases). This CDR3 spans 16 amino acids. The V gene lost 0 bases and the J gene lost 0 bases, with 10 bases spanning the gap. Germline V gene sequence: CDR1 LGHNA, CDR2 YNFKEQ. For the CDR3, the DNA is TGTGCCAGCAGCCAAGAGCCGGGACTCAGCACAGATACGCAGTATTTT. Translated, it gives CASSQEPGLSTDTQYF.

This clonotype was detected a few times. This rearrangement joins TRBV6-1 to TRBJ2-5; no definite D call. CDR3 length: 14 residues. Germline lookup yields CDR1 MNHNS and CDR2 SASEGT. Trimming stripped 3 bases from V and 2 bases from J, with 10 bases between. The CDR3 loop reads CASSEWGTQETQYF. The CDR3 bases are TGTGCCAGCAGTGAGTGGGGTACACAAGAGACCCAGTACTTC.

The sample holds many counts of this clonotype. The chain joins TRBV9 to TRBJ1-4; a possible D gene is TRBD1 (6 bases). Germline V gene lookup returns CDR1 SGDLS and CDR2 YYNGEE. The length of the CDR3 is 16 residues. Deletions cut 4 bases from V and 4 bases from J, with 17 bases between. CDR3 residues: CASSKSQGRGNEKLFF. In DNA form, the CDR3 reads TGTGCCAGCAGCAAGTCTCAGGGGCGGGGTAATGAAAAACTGTTTTTT.